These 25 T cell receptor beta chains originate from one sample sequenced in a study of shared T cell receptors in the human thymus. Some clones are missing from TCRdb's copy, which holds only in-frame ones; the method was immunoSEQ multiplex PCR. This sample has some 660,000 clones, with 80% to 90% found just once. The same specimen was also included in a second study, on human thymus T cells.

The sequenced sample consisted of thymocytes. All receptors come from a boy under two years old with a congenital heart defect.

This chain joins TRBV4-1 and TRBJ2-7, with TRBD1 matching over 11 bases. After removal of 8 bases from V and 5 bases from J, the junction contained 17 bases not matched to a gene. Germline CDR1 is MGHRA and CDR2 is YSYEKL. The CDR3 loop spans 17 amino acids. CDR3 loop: CASGLRPWTGGGNEQYF. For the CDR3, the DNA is TGCGCCAGCGGCCTCCGCCCTTGGACAGGGGGCGGGAACGAGCAGTACTTC.

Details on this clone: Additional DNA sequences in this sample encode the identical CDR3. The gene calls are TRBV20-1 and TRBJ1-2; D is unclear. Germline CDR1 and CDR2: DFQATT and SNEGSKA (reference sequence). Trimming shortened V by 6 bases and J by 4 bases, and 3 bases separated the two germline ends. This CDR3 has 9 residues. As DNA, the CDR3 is TGCAGTGCCCTCTATGGCTACACCTTC. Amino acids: CSALYGYTF.

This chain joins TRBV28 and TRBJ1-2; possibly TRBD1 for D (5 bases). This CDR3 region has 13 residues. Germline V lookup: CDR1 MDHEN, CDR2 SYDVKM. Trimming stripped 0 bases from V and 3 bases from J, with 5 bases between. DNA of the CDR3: TGTGCCAGCAGTTTATGGACAGACTATGGCTACACCTTC. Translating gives CASSLWTDYGYTF.

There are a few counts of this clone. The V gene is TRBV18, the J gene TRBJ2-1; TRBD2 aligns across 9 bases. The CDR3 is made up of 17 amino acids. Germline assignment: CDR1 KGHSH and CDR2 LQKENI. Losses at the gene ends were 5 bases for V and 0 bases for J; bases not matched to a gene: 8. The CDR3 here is CASSVISGSVSYNEQFF. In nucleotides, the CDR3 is TGTGCCAGCTCAGTGATTAGCGGGAGTGTCTCCTACAATGAGCAGTTCTTC.

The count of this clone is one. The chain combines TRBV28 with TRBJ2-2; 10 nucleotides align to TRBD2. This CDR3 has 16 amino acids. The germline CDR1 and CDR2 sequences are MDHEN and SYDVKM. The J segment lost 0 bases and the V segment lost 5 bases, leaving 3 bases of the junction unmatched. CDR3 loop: CASSTLAGANTGELFF. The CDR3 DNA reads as TGTGCCAGCAGTACCCTAGCGGGAGCGAACACCGGGGAGCTGTTTTTT.

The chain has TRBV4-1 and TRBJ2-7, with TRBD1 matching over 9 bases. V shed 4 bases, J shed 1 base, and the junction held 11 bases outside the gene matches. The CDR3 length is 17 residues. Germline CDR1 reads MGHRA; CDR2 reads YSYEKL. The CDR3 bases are TGCGCCAGCAGCCGACCGGGACAGGGTAGTTATTCCTACGAGCAGTACTTC. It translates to CASSRPGQGSYSYEQYF.

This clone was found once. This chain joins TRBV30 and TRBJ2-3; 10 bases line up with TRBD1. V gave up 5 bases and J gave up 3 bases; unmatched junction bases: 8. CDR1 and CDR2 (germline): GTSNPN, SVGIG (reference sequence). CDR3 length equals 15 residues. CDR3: CAWCPGTGVTDTQYF. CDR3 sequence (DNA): TGTGCCTGGTGCCCCGGGACAGGGGTAACAGATACGCAGTATTTT.

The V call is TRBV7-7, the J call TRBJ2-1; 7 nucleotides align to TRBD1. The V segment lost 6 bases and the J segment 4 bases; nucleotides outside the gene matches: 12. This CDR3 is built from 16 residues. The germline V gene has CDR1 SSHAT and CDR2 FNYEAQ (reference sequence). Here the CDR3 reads CASRPLTGVVYNEQFF. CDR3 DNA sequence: TGTGCCAGCAGACCACTAACAGGGGTGGTTTACAATGAGCAGTTCTTC.

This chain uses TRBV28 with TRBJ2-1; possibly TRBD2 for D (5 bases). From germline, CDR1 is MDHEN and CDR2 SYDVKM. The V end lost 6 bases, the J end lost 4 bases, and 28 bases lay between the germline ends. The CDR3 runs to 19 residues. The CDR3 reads CASSLRGYHHLEIYNEQFF. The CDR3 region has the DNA TGTGCCAGCAGCCTCCGGGGTTATCATCACCTGGAAATTTACAATGAGCAGTTCTTC.

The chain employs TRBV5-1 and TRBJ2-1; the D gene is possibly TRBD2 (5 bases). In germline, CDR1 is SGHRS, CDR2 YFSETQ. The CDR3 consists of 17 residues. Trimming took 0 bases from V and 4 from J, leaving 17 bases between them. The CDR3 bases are TGCGCCAGCAGCTTGGGAGGGCGCGACGGGCATTACAATGAGCAGTTCTTC. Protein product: CASSLGGRDGHYNEQFF.

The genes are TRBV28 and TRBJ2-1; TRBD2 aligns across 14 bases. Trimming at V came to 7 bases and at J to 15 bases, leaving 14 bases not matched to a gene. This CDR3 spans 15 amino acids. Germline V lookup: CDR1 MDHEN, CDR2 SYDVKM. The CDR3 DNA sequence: TGTGCCAGCAAATGGGGACTAGCGGGGGATGATCCCCGGTTCTTC. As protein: CASKWGLAGDDPRFF.

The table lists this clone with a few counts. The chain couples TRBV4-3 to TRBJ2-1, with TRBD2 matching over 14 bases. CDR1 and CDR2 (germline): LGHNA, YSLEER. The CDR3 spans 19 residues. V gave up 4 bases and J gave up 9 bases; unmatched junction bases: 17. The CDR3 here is CASSRRTGTSGRVSAEQFF. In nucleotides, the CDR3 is TGCGCCAGCAGCCGACGGACCGGGACTAGCGGGAGAGTGAGTGCTGAGCAGTTCTTC.

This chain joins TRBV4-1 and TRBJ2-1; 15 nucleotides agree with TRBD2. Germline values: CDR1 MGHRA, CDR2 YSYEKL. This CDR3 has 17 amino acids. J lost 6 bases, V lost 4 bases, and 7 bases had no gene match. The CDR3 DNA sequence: TGCGCCAGCAGCCCCACCGGACTAGCGGGAGGGTCCAATGAGCAGTTCTTC. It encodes CASSPTGLAGGSNEQFF.

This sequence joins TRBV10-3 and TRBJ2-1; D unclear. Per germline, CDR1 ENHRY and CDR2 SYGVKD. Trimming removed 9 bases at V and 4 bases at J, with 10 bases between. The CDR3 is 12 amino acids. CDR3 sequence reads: CAMRNRYNEQFF. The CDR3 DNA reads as TGTGCCATGCGCAACCGATACAATGAGCAGTTCTTC.

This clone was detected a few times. CDR3 in amino acids: CASSRNTGSPLHF. In DNA, the CDR3 is TGCGCCAGCAGCCGCAATACAGGGTCACCCCTCCACTTT. The rearrangement links TRBV4-1 to TRBJ1-6; a weak D match, TRBD1 (6 bases). Germline CDR1 is MGHRA and CDR2 is YSYEKL. This CDR3 spans 13 amino acids. Deletions cut 4 bases from V and 10 bases from J, with 11 bases between.

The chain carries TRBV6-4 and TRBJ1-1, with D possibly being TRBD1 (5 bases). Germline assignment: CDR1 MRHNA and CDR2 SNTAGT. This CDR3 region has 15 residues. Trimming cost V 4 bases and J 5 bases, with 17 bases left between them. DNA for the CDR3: TGTGCCAGCAGTGTCCCGCGGGGGGAGGAGACTGAAGCTTTCTTT. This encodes CASSVPRGEETEAFF.

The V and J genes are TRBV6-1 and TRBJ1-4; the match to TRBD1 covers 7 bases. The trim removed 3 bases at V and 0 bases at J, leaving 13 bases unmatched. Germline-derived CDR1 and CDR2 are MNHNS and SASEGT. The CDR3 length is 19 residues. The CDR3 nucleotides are TGTGCCAGCAGTGATTCCCCAGGACAGGCCCCTGCAACTAATGAAAAACTGTTTTTT. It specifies CASSDSPGQAPATNEKLFF.

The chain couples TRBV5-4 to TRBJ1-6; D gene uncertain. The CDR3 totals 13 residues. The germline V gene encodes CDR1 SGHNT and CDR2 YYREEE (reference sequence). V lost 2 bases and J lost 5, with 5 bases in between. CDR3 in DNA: TGTGCCAGCAGCTTTACTGATAATTCACCCCTCCACTTT. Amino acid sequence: CASSFTDNSPLHF. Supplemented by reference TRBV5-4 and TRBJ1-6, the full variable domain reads ETGVTQSPTHLIKTRGQQVTLRCSSQSGHNTVSWYQQALGQGPQFIFQYYREEENGRGNFPPRFSGLQFPNYSSELNVNALELDDSALYLCASSFTDNSPLHFGNGTRLTVT.

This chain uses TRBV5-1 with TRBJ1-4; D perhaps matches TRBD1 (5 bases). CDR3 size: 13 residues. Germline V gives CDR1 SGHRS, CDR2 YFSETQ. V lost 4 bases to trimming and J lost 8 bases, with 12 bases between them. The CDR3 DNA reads TGCGCCAGCAGCCCCTGGGGCAGAGAAAAACTGTTTTTT. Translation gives CASSPWGREKLFF. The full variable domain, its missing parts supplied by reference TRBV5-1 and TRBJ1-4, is KAGVTQTPRYLIKTRGQQVTLSCSPISGHRSVSWYQQTPGQGLQFLFEYFSETQRNKGNFPGRFSGRQFSNSRSEMNVSTLELGDSALYLCASSPWGREKLFFGSGTQLSVL.

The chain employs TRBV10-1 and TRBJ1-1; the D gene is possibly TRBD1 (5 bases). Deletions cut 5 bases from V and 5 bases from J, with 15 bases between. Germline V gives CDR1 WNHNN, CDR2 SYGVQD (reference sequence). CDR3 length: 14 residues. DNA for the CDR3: TGCGCCAGCAGTTTTTCCCGGGGGGGGACTGAAGCTTTCTTT. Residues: CASSFSRGGTEAFF.

CDR3 sequence reads: CSVAGTWTHEQYF. The CDR3 DNA follows: TGCAGCGTTGCCGGGACATGGACTCACGAGCAGTACTTC. The chain combines TRBV29-1 with TRBJ2-7, with a weak D call TRBD1 (6 bases). The CDR3 totals 13 residues. The germline gives CDR1 SQVTM, CDR2 ANQGSEA. V was clipped by 4 bases and J by 5 bases, with 15 bases between them.

CDR3 in amino acids: CASSEGQGGYTF. For the CDR3, the DNA is TGTGCCAGCAGTGAAGGTCAGGGCGGCTACACCTTC. The chain has TRBV25-1 and TRBJ1-2; tentatively, D is TRBD1 (5 bases). V was pared by 2 bases and J by 8 bases, with 9 bases between. Per the germline V gene, CDR1 is MGHDK and CDR2 is SYGVNS. CDR3 length: 12 residues.

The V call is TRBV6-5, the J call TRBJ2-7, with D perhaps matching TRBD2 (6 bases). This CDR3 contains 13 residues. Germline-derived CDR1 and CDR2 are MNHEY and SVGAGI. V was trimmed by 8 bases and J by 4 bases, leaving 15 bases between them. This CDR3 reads CASGGNLPYEQYF. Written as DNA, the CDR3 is TGTGCCAGCGGGGGGAACCTACCTTACGAGCAGTACTTC.

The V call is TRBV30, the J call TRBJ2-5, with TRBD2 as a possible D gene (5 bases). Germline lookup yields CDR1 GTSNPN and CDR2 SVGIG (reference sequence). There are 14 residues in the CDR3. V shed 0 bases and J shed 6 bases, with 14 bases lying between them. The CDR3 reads CAWSVGWERKTQYF. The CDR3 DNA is TGTGCCTGGAGTGTAGGGTGGGAGCGCAAGACCCAGTACTTC.

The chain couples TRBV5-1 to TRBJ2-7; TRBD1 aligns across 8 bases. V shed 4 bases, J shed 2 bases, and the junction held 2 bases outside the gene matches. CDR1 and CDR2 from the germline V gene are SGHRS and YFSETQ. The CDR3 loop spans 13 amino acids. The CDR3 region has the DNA TGCGCCAGCAGCCCACAGGGGGCCTACGAGCAGTACTTC. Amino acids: CASSPQGAYEQYF.